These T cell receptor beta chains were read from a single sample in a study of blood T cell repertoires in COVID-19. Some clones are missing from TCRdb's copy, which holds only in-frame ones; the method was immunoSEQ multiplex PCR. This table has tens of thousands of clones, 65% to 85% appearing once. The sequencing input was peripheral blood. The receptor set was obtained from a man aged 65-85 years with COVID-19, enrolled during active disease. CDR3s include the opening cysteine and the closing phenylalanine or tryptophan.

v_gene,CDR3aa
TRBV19,CASSIGNSQGSNEQFF
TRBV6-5,CASRKTANYGYTF
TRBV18,CASSPPTLAGAYF
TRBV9,CASSVGQGAYTIYF
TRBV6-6,CASTGGYEQYF
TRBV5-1,CASSTKQGSEQFF
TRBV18,CASSPPYRVGGYTF
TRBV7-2,CASSPQGLSTDTQYF
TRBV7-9,CASSLTQGENEQFF
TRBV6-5,CASRGGGYGYTF
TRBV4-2,CASSQASGGQSYTQYF
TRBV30,CAWSGLASYNEQFF
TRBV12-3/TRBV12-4,CASSLQYNSPLHF
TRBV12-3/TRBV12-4,CASSSGGSETQYF
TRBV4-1,CASSRERLAGETQYF
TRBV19,CASNTRPQGHYGYTF
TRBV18,CASSPHPEKQFF
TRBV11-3,CASSSGGNGYTF
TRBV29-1,CSVGTGEETQYF
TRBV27,CASSLWGGPDTQYF
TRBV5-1,CASSLGGSSNEQYF
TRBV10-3,CAISDERYNEQFF
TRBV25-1,CASSEGHSYGETQYF